What follows are 8 T cell receptor beta chains derived from one specimen sequenced in a study of blood T cell repertoires in COVID-19. Produced via immunoSEQ multiplex PCR; TCRdb's table is partial and in-frame only. Of almost 85,000 clones listed, roughly 91% are singletons. Sequencing used PBMCs or T cells enriched from blood (not recorded which). The receptors come from a woman aged 45-65 years with acute COVID-19.

The gene calls are TRBV10-3 and TRBJ1-6, with 10 nucleotides matching TRBD1. Per germline, CDR1 ENHRY and CDR2 SYGVKD. The CDR3 loop spans 18 amino acids. Unmatched junction bases numbered 12, after V lost 10 bases and J lost 0 bases. The CDR3 spells CASGYGTGASSYNSPLHF. CDR3 nucleotides: TGTGCCAGCGGGTATGGGACAGGGGCGAGCTCCTATAATTCACCCCTCCACTTT.

This chain links TRBV7-9 with TRBJ1-3, with D perhaps matching TRBD1 (6 bases). In germline, CDR1 is SEHNR, CDR2 FQNEAQ (reference sequence). Trimming cost V 4 bases and J 3 bases, with 16 bases left between them. This CDR3 region has 16 residues. The DNA for the CDR3 is TGTGCCAGCAGCTGGAGGGGGGGCGGTGGTGGAAACACCATATATTTT. Translation: CASSWRGGGGGNTIYF.

This clone was detected only once. V and J are TRBV30 and TRBJ2-3; maybe TRBD1 (6 bases). CDR3 length: 11 residues. Germline V lookup: CDR1 GTSNPN, CDR2 SVGIG (reference sequence). V dropped 4 bases and J dropped 4 bases, with 6 bases sitting between them. CDR3 region: CAWTGADTQYF. CDR3 coding DNA: TGTGCCTGGACAGGGGCAGATACGCAGTATTTT.

The V call is TRBV9, the J call TRBJ2-7; 12 bases fit TRBD2. Germline V gives CDR1 SGDLS, CDR2 YYNGEE. CDR3 length equals 16 residues. The junction had 5 bases not matched to a gene; V was cut back by 0 bases and J by 4 bases. In nucleotides, the CDR3 is TGTGCCAGCAGCGTAGGTCCGCTAGCGGGAGGGTACGAGCAGTACTTC. Translated, it gives CASSVGPLAGGYEQYF.

The gene calls are TRBV11-2 and TRBJ2-3, with a weak D call TRBD2 (6 bases). Trimming removed 1 base from V and 2 bases from J, with 7 bases in between. The length of the CDR3 is 14 residues. Per germline, CDR1 SGHAT and CDR2 FQNNGV. The CDR3, as DNA: TGTGCCAGCAGCTTAGGGAGGGCCACAGATACGCAGTATTTT. This sequence encodes CASSLGRATDTQYF.

In its sample, this clone was seen once. The chain joins TRBV4-1 to TRBJ1-6, with unresolved D. V lost 0 bases and J 5 bases, leaving 14 bases between the germline ends. The CDR3 sequence is 17 residues long. CDR1 and CDR2 (germline): MGHRA, YSYEKL. CDR3 DNA: TGCGCCAGCAGCCAAGATAGAACCTTTGCCGATAATTCACCCCTCCACTTT. Translated, it gives CASSQDRTFADNSPLHF.

This chain joins TRBV19 and TRBJ1-5; 7 nucleotides match TRBD1. Germline V gives CDR1 LNHDA, CDR2 SQIVND (reference sequence). This CDR3 has 15 residues. The ends lost 3 bases at V and 2 bases at J; junction bases unmatched: 4. The CDR3 DNA is TGTGCCAGTAGTATGCACAGGGGAGGCAATCAGCCCCAGCATTTT. The encoded protein is CASSMHRGGNQPQHF.

The chain couples TRBV30 to TRBJ1-6; 8 bases are a match to TRBD1. Germline values: CDR1 GTSNPN, CDR2 SVGIG (reference sequence). V gave up 3 bases and J gave up 7 bases; unmatched junction bases: 5. The length of the CDR3 is 14 residues. The CDR3 loop is CAWRQGQANSPLHF. CDR3 nucleotides: TGTGCCTGGAGGCAGGGACAGGCGAATTCACCCCTCCACTTT.